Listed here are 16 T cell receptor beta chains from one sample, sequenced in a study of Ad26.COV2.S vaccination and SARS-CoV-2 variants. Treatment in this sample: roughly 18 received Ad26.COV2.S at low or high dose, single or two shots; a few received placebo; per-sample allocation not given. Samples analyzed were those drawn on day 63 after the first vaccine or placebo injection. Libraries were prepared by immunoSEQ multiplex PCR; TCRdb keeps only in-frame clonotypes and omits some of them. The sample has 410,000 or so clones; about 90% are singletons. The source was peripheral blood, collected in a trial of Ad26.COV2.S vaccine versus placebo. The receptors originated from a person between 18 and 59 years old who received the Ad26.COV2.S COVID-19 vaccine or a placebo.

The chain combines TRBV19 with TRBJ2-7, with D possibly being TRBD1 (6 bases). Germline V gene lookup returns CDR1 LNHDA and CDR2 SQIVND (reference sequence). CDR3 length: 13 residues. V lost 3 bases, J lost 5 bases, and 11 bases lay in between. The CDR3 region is CASSMVTGNEQYF. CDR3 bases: TGTGCCAGTAGTATGGTTACAGGGAACGAGCAGTACTTC.

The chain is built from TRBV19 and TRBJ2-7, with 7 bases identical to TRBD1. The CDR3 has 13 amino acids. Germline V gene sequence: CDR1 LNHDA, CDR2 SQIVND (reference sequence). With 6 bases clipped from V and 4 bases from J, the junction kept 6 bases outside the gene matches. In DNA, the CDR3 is TGTGCCAGTAGCCGGGACAGCGATTACGAGCAGTACTTC. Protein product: CASSRDSDYEQYF. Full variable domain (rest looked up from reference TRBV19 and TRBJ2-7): DGGITQSPKYLFRKEGQNVTLSCEQNLNHDAMYWYRQDPGQGLRLIYYSQIVNDFQKGDIAEGYSVSREKKESFPLTVTSAQKNPTAFYLCASSRDSDYEQYFGPGTRLTVT.

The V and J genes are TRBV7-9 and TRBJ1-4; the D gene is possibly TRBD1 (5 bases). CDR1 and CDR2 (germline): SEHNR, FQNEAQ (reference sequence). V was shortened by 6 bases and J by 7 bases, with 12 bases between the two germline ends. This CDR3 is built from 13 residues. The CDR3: CASRRTLGEKLFF. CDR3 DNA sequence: TGTGCCAGCAGGCGGACATTGGGTGAAAAACTGTTTTTT. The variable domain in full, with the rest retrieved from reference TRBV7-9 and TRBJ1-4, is DTGVSQNPRHKITKRGQNVTFRCDPISEHNRLYWYRQTLGQGPEFLTYFQNEAQLEKSRLLSDRFSAERPKGSFSTLEIQRTEQGDSAMYLCASRRTLGEKLFFGSGTQLSVL.

CDR3 in DNA: TGCGCCAGCAGTCGACAGGTGATTAATGAAAAACTGTTTTTT. Translating gives CASSRQVINEKLFF. The V gene is TRBV4-3, the J gene TRBJ1-4; D might be TRBD1 (6 bases). The CDR3 has 14 amino acids. V dropped 6 bases and J dropped 4 bases, with 12 bases sitting between them. CDR1 and CDR2 from the germline V gene are LGHNA and YSLEER.

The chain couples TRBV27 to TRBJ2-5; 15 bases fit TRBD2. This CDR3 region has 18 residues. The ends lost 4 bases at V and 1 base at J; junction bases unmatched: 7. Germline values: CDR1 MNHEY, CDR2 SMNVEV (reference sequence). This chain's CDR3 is CASSSGLAGGLSQETQYF. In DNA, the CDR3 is TGTGCCAGCAGTTCCGGACTAGCGGGGGGGTTGAGCCAAGAGACCCAGTACTTC.

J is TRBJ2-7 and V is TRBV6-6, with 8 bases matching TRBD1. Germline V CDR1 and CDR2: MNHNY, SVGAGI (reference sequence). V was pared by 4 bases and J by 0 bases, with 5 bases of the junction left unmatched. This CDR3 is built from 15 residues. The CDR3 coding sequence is TGTGCCAGCAGTTCAGGACAGGGAGGCTCCTACGAGCAGTACTTC. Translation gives CASSSGQGGSYEQYF.

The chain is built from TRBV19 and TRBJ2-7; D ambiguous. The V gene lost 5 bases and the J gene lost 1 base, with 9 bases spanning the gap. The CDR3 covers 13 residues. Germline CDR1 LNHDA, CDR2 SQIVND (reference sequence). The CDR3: CASSPGFSYEQYF. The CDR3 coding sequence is TGTGCCAGTAGTCCCGGGTTTTCCTACGAGCAGTACTTC.

CDR3 protein: CASRGQSTGNTIYF. CDR3 nucleotides: TGTGCCAGCAGGGGACAGAGCACTGGAAACACCATATATTTT. This chain connects TRBV11-2 to TRBJ1-3; 7 nucleotides line up with TRBD1. V was clipped by 6 bases and J by 2 bases; unmatched bases: 4. CDR3 length: 14 residues. Germline lookup yields CDR1 SGHAT and CDR2 FQNNGV.

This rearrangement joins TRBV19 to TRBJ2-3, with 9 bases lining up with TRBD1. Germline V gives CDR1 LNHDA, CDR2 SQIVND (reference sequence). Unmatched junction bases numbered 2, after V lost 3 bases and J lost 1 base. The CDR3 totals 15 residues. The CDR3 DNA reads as TGTGCCAGTAGTATCCGGACAGGGGGCACAGATACGCAGTATTTT. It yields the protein CASSIRTGGTDTQYF. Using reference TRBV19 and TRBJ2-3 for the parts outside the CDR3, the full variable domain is DGGITQSPKYLFRKEGQNVTLSCEQNLNHDAMYWYRQDPGQGLRLIYYSQIVNDFQKGDIAEGYSVSREKKESFPLTVTSAQKNPTAFYLCASSIRTGGTDTQYFGPGTRLTVL.

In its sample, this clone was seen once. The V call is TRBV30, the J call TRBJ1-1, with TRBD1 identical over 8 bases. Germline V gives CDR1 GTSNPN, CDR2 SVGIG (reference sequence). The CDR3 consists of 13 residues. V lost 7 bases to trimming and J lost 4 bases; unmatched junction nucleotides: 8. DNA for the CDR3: TGTGCCTTAGGACAGGGACCGGGCACTGAAGCTTTCTTT. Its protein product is CALGQGPGTEAFF.

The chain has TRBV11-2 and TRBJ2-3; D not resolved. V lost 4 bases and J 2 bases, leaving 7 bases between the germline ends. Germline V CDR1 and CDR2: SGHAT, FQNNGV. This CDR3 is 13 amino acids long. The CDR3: CASSSRFTDTQYF. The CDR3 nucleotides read TGTGCCAGCAGCTCCCGTTTCACAGATACGCAGTATTTT.

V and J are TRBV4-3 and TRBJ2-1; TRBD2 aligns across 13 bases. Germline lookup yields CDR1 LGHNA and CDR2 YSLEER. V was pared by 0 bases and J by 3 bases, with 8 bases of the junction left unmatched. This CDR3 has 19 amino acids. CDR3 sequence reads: CASSQEPLTSGGVYNEQFF. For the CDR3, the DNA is TGCGCCAGCAGCCAAGAGCCGCTTACTAGCGGGGGGGTCTACAATGAGCAGTTCTTC.

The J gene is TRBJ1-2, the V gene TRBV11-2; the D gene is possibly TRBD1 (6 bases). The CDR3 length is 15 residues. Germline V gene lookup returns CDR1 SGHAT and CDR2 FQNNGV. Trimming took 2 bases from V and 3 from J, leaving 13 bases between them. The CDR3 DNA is TGTGCCAGCAGCTTATCGGACAGCCAATACTATGGCTACACCTTC. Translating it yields CASSLSDSQYYGYTF.

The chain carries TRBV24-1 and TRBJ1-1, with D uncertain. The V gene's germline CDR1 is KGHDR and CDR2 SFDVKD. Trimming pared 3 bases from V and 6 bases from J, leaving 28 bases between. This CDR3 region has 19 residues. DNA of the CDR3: TGTGCCACCAGTGATCCGACCGTGGCAGAAACCGCTAGAAGGGCTGAAGCTTTCTTT. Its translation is CATSDPTVAETARRAEAFF.

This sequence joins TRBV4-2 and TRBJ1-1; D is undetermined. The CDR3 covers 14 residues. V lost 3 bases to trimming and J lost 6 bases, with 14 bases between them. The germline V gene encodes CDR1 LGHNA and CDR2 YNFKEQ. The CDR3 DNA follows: TGTGCCAGCAGCCAGGACCTCCGGCCCGCTGAAGCTTTCTTT. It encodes CASSQDLRPAEAFF.

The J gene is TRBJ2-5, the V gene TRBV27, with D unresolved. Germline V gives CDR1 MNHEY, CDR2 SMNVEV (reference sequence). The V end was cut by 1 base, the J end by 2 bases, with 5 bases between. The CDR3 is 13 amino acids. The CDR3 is CASSLFLQETQYF. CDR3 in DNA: TGTGCCAGCAGTTTATTCCTACAAGAGACCCAGTACTTC.